Below are 9 T cell receptor beta chains sequenced from a single sample in a study of shared clonotypes between healthy human individuals. The data were produced by immunoSEQ multiplex PCR, yet TCRdb's version contains in-frame clones alone and is incomplete. The sample carries around 600,000 clones, 97% recorded once. The sequenced material came from naive CD4+ T cells sorted from blood. Noted subset: CD45RA+ positively selected. The receptors were gathered from a woman younger than 45 in good health.

The rearrangement uses TRBV9 and TRBJ2-3; TRBD2 is a possible D gene (7 bases). Germline CDR1 and CDR2: SGDLS and YYNGEE. Trimming took off 2 bases at V and 2 bases at J, with 12 bases between the two ends. The CDR3 loop spans 15 amino acids. CDR3 in amino acids: CASSVRGDNTDTQYF. CDR3 DNA sequence: TGTGCCAGCAGCGTTCGGGGGGACAACACAGATACGCAGTATTTT.

The rearrangement uses TRBV7-8 and TRBJ2-1; D gene uncertain. Germline loops: CDR1 SGHVS, CDR2 FQNEAQ. Trimming removed 2 bases at V and 0 bases at J, with 8 bases between. CDR3 length: 15 residues. As DNA, the CDR3 is TGTGCCAGCAGCTTAAGTTTGAGCTCCTACAATGAGCAGTTCTTC. This translates into CASSLSLSSYNEQFF.

V gene TRBV2 combines with J gene TRBJ1-1; D may be TRBD1 (5 bases). This CDR3 comprises 17 residues. The germline V and J ends were trimmed by 5 bases and 2 bases, with 21 bases remaining between them. From germline, CDR1 is SNHLY and CDR2 FYNNEI. The CDR3 DNA follows: TGTGCCAGCAGTCGATTTTGGGTCCAGGGTTTAAACACTGAAGCTTTCTTT. Its protein is CASSRFWVQGLNTEAFF.

The rearrangement links TRBV27 to TRBJ2-7; 12 bases align to TRBD1. Germline-derived CDR1 and CDR2 are MNHEY and SMNVEV (reference sequence). V lost 6 bases, J lost 11 bases, and 14 bases stayed unmatched. The CDR3 runs to 15 residues. The CDR3 loop reads CASRPSGQGASGEYF. The CDR3 DNA reads as TGTGCCAGCAGACCCTCGGGACAGGGGGCGTCGGGGGAGTACTTC.

The rearrangement joins TRBV5-4 to TRBJ1-1, with 9 bases identical to TRBD1. Germline assignment: CDR1 SGHNT and CDR2 YYREEE (reference sequence). V dropped 4 bases and J dropped 9; count of bases not matched to a gene: 10. The CDR3 is 14 residues long. CDR3 bases: TGTGCCAGCAGCACTTATAACAGGGGGCAGAAAGCTTTCTTT. Amino acid sequence: CASSTYNRGQKAFF.

On this clone: Other DNA sequences in this sample translate to the same CDR3. This chain uses TRBV28 with TRBJ2-5, with D possibly being TRBD1 (5 bases). V lost 5 bases and J lost 7, with 5 bases in between. Per the germline V gene, CDR1 is MDHEN and CDR2 is SYDVKM. The CDR3 spans 10 residues. CDR3 in DNA: TGTGCCAGCAGTAGGGGGACCCAGTACTTC. Encoded protein: CASSRGTQYF.

This sequence joins TRBV11-3 and TRBJ2-1; D may be TRBD1 or TRBD2 (6 bases each). The CDR3 covers 15 residues. Germline CDR1 SGHNT, CDR2 YENEEA. V was pared by 0 bases and J by 7 bases, with 13 bases between. CDR3 DNA: TGTGCCAGCAGCTTAGACCCGGGGGCGGCGAATGAGCAGTTCTTC. Residues: CASSLDPGAANEQFF.

CDR3: CASSPTGKISSYEQYF. The CDR3 DNA follows: TGTGCCAGTAGTCCAACAGGGAAAATTAGCTCCTACGAGCAGTACTTC. The chain combines TRBV19 with TRBJ2-7; weak D call: TRBD1 (6 bases). Germline V lookup: CDR1 LNHDA, CDR2 SQIVND (reference sequence). The germline V and J ends were trimmed by 5 bases and 0 bases, with 17 bases remaining between them. The CDR3 length is 16 residues.

The chain has TRBV5-1 and TRBJ1-1, with 8 bases lining up with TRBD1. The CDR3 has 14 amino acids. CDR1 is SGHRS and CDR2 is YFSETQ in the germline V gene. After removal of 2 bases from V and 5 bases from J, the junction contained 5 bases not matched to a gene. This CDR3 is CASSFGQGQTEAFF. As DNA, the CDR3 is TGCGCCAGCAGCTTCGGACAGGGTCAGACTGAAGCTTTCTTT.